These 10 T cell receptor beta chains were all obtained from the same sample, sequenced in a study of cytomegalovirus exposure and HLA in healthy donors. The PCR made use of 60 Vbeta and 13 Jbeta primers. Data came from immunoSEQ multiplex PCR; TCRdb stores just in-frame clones and leaves some out. There are 150,000 to 200,000 clones in the sample; almost 85% occur only once, and about 0.25% lies in the top ten. Material: PBMCs. The source is a boy between 10 and 17 years old in good health and CMV-seronegative.

The rearrangement joins TRBV30 to TRBJ1-5; TRBD1 matches at 7 bases. Trimming at V came to 3 bases and at J to 4 bases, leaving 0 bases not matched to a gene. This CDR3 spans 12 amino acids. Germline V lookup: CDR1 GTSNPN, CDR2 SVGIG (reference sequence). The DNA of the CDR3 is TGTGCCTGGAGACAGGGGAATCAGCCCCAGCATTTT. It codes for CAWRQGNQPQHF.

With regard to this clone: One junction end disagrees with the germline gene, perhaps due to a read error. The chain couples TRBV7-7 to TRBJ2-1; TRBD1 matches at 10 bases. Germline V gives CDR1 SSHAT, CDR2 FNYEAQ (reference sequence). There are 16 residues in the CDR3. The CDR3 region has the DNA TGTGCTAGCAGCCACCTGGGACAGGGGCCAAACAATGAGCAGTTCTTC. Translated, it gives CASSHLGQGPNNEQFF.

About this clone itself: The junction differs from germline at one of its ends, possibly a read error. V usage is TRBV6-5 and J usage is TRBJ1-2; perhaps TRBD1 as D (6 bases). This CDR3 region has 11 residues. Germline V gene sequence: CDR1 MNHEY, CDR2 SVGAGI. The CDR3, as DNA: TGTGCCAGCAGTTACGATGGGGGCTGCACCTTC. Protein sequence: CASSYDGGCTF.

There are a few counts of this clone. The chain has TRBV9 and TRBJ1-1; D perhaps matches TRBD1 (6 bases). The CDR3 is made up of 16 amino acids. V gave up 0 bases and J gave up 1 base, with 13 bases separating them. Germline values: CDR1 SGDLS, CDR2 YYNGEE. CDR3 bases: TGTGCCAGCAGCGTAGGAGGGGCCAGGGGGAACACTGAAGCTTTCTTT. It codes for CASSVGGARGNTEAFF.

The chain links TRBV19 to TRBJ2-2, with TRBD2 as a possible D gene (6 bases). Trimming left V 1 base short and J 3 bases short, with 12 bases between. Germline CDR1 LNHDA, CDR2 SQIVND (reference sequence). This CDR3 comprises 16 residues. The chain's CDR3 is CASSIGRGEDTGELFF. The CDR3, as DNA: TGTGCCAGTAGTATAGGACGAGGGGAGGACACCGGGGAGCTGTTTTTT.

The chain recombines TRBV7-8 with TRBJ1-5, with 7 bases lining up with TRBD1. Germline V gene lookup returns CDR1 SGHVS and CDR2 FQNEAQ. V lost 4 bases and J lost 6; bases outside the gene matches: 21. The CDR3 sequence is 19 residues long. For the CDR3, the DNA is TGTGCCAGCAGCTCCCCGACAGGGAGTACTCCGAGAGGGGGTCAGCCCCAGCATTTT. Protein sequence: CASSSPTGSTPRGGQPQHF.

The sample holds a few counts of this clone. The rearrangement joins TRBV5-1 to TRBJ1-1; D call uncertain. Deletions cut 1 base from V and 10 bases from J, with 14 bases between. The CDR3 consists of 13 residues. Germline loops: CDR1 SGHRS, CDR2 YFSETQ. The CDR3 reads CASSLRAGIGAFF. In DNA, the CDR3 is TGCGCCAGCAGCTTGCGGGCGGGGATAGGAGCTTTCTTT. Complete variable domain (other parts from reference TRBV5-1 and TRBJ1-1): KAGVTQTPRYLIKTRGQQVTLSCSPISGHRSVSWYQQTPGQGLQFLFEYFSETQRNKGNFPGRFSGRQFSNSRSEMNVSTLELGDSALYLCASSLRAGIGAFFGQGTRLTVV.

This chain joins TRBV29-1 and TRBJ2-2; TRBD1 might be the D (6 bases). Germline assignment: CDR1 SQVTM and CDR2 ANQGSEA. V lost 7 bases to trimming and J lost 3 bases, with 9 bases between them. The CDR3 has 12 amino acids. This CDR3 reads CSAGEHTGELFF. The CDR3 nucleotides are TGCAGCGCAGGGGAGCACACCGGGGAGCTGTTTTTT.

This clone showed up just once. V is TRBV11-2 and J is TRBJ1-5; possible D gene TRBD1, 5 bases. V was clipped by 0 bases and J by 4 bases, with 10 bases between them. The germline CDR1 and CDR2 sequences are SGHAT and FQNNGV. There are 15 residues in the CDR3. The CDR3 bases are TGTGCCAGCAGCTTAGATTTCCGGGGGAATCAGCCCCAGCATTTT. Encoded protein: CASSLDFRGNQPQHF.

The chain combines TRBV7-2 with TRBJ1-2; D ambiguous. Germline V gene data show CDR1 as SGHTA and CDR2 as FQGNSA. CDR3 size: 13 residues. Trimming left V 4 bases short and J 0 bases short, with 6 bases between. CDR3 loop: CASSSVANYGYTF. The CDR3 nucleotides read TGTGCCAGCAGCTCGGTGGCTAACTATGGCTACACCTTC.